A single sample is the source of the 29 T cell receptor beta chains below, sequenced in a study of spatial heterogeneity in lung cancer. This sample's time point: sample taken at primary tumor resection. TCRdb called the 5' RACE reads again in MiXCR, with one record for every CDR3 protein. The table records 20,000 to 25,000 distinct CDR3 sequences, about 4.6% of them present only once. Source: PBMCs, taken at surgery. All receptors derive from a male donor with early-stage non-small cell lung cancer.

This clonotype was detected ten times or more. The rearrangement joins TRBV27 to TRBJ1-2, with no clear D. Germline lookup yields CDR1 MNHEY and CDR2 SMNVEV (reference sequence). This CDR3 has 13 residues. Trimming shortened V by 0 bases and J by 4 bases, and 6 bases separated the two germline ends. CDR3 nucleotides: TGTGCCAGCAGTTTATCAGGGCTCTATGGCTACACCTTC. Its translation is CASSLSGLYGYTF.

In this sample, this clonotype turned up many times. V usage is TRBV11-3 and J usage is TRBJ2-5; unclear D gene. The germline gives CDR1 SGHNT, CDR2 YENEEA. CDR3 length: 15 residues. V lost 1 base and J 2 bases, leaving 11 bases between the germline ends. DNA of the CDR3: TGTGCCAGCAGCTTAGTAGCTGGGATACAAGAGACCCAGTACTTC. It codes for CASSLVAGIQETQYF.

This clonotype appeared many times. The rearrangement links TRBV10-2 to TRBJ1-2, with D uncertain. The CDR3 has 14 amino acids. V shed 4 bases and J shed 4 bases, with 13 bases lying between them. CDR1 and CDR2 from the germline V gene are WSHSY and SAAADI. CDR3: CASSGAGLSYGYTF. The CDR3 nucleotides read TGCGCCAGCAGTGGGGCAGGACTAAGCTATGGCTACACCTTC.

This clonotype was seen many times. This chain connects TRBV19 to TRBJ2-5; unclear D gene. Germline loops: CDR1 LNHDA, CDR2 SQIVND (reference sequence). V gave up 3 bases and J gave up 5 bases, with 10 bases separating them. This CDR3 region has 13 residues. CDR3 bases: TGTGCCAGTAGTATCCCAGGCACCGAGACCCAGTACTTC. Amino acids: CASSIPGTETQYF.

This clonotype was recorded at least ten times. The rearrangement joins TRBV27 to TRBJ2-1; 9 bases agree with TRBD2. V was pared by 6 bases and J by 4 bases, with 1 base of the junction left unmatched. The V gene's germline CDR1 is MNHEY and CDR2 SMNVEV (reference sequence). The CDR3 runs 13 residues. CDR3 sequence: CASRAGGYNEQFF. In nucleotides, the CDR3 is TGTGCCAGCAGGGCGGGAGGGTACAATGAGCAGTTCTTC.

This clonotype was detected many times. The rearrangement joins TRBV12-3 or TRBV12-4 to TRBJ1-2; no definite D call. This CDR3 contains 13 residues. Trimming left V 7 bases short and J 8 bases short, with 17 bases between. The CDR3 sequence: CASTYSSVSGYTF. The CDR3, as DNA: TGTGCCAGCACATACAGCAGTGTAAGCGGCTACACCTTC.

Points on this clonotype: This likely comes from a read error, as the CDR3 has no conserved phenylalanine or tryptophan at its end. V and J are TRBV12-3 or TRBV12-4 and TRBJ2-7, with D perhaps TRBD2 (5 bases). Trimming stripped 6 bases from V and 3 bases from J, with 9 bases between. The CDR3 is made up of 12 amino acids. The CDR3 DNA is TGTGCCAGCAGCCGGGGATTCTACGAGCAGTACCTC. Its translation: CASSRGFYEQYL.

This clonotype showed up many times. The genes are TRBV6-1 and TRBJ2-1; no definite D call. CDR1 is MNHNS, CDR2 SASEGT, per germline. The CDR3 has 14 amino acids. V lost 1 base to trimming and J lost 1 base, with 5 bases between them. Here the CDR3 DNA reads TGTGCCAGCAGTGAAGTGAAGTCCTACAATGAGCAGTTCTTC. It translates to CASSEVKSYNEQFF.

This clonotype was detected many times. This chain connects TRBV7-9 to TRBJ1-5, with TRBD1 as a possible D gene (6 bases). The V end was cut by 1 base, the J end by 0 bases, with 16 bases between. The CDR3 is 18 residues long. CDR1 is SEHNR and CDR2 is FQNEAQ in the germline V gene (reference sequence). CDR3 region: CASSLGLMTGPSNQPQHF. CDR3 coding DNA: TGTGCCAGCAGCTTAGGCCTGATGACAGGACCTAGCAATCAGCCCCAGCATTTT.

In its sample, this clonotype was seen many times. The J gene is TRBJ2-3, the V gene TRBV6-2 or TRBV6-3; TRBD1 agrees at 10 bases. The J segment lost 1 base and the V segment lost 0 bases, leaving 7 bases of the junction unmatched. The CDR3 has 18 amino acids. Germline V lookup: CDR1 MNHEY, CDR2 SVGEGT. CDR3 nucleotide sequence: TGTGCCAGCAGTTACTCGAGTGGGACAGGGGATCGCACAGATACGCAGTATTTT. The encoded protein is CASSYSSGTGDRTDTQYF.

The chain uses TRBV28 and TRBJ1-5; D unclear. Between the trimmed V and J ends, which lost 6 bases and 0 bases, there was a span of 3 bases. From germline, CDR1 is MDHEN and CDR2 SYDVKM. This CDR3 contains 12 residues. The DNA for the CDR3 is TGTGCCAGCAGGGATAGCAATCAGCCCCAGCATTTT. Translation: CASRDSNQPQHF. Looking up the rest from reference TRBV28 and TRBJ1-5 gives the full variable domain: DVKVTQSSRYLVKRTGEKVFLECVQDMDHENMFWYRQDPGLGLRLIYFSYDVKMKEKGDIPEGYSVSREKKERFSLILESASTNQTSMYLCASRDSNQPQHFGDGTRLSIL.

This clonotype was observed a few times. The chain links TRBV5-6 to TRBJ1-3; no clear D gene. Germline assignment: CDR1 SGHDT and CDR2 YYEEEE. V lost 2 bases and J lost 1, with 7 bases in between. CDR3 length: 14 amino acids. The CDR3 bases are TGTGCCAGCAGCTTACTGGGATCTGGAAACACCATATATTTT. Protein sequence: CASSLLGSGNTIYF.

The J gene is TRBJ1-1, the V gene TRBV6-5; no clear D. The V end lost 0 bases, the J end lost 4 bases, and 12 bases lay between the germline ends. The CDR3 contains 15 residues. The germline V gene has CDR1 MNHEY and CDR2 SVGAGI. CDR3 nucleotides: TGTGCCAGCAGTTACTCGAATGGGCGGATCACTGAAGCTTTCTTT. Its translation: CASSYSNGRITEAFF.

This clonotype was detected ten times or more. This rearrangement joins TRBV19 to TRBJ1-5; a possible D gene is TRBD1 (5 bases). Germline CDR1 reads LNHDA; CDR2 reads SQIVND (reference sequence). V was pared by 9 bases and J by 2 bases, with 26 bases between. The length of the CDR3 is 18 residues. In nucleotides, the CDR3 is TGTGCCAGCCAACCGAAGAAGGCAGGGAATGGGCGCAATCAGCCCCAGCATTTT. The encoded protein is CASQPKKAGNGRNQPQHF.

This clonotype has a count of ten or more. The DNA of the CDR3 is TGTGCCAGCAGCCCAGGGAACTCTGGAAACACCATATATTTT. It is translated as CASSPGNSGNTIYF. V usage is TRBV7-2 and J usage is TRBJ1-3; D may be TRBD1 (5 bases). Trimming stripped 5 bases from V and 0 bases from J, with 8 bases between. CDR1 is SGHTA, CDR2 FQGNSA, per germline. The CDR3 has 14 amino acids.

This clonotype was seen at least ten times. This chain's CDR3 is CSVEDLRQGSTDTQYF. CDR3 DNA sequence: TGCAGCGTTGAAGATCTTCGACAGGGGAGCACAGATACGCAGTATTTT. This sequence joins TRBV29-1 and TRBJ2-3, with TRBD1 matching 8 bases. The CDR3 spans 16 residues. Germline lookup yields CDR1 SQVTM and CDR2 ANQGSEA. V lost 0 bases to trimming and J lost 0 bases; unmatched junction nucleotides: 5.

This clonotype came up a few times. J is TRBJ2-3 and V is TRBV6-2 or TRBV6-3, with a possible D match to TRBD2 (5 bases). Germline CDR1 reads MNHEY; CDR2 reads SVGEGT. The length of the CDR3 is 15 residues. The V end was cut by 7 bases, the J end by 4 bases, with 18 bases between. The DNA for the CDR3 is TGTGCCAGCATTTCGAGGGCCACCAGCCCAGATACGCAGTATTTT. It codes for CASISRATSPDTQYF.

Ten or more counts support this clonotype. This CDR3 reads CASSLDGAGSPLHF. The DNA for the CDR3 is TGTGCCAGCAGCTTGGACGGCGCGGGTTCACCCCTCCACTTT. J is TRBJ1-6 and V is TRBV5-8; D uncertain. CDR3 length: 14 amino acids. The germline V gene encodes CDR1 SGHTS and CDR2 YDEGEE. V was trimmed by 0 bases and J by 9 bases, leaving 10 bases between them. Complete variable domain (other parts from reference TRBV5-8 and TRBJ1-6): EAGVTQSPTHLIKTRGQQATLRCSPISGHTSVYWYQQALGLGLQFLLWYDEGEERNRGNFPPRFSGRQFPNYSSELNVNALELEDSALYLCASSLDGAGSPLHFGNGTRLTVT.

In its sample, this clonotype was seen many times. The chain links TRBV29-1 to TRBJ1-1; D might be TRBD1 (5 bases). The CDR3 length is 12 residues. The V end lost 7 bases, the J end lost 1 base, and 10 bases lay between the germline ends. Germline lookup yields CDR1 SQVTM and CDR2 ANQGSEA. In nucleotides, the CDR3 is TGCAGCGGGGGGGTAGGGAACACTGAAGCTTTCTTT. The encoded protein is CSGGVGNTEAFF. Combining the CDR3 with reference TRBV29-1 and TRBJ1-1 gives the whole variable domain SAVISQKPSRDICQRGTSLTIQCQVDSQVTMMFWYRQQPGQSLTLIATANQGSEATYESGFVIDKFPISRPNLTFSTLTVSNMSPEDSSIYLCSGGVGNTEAFFGQGTRLTVV.

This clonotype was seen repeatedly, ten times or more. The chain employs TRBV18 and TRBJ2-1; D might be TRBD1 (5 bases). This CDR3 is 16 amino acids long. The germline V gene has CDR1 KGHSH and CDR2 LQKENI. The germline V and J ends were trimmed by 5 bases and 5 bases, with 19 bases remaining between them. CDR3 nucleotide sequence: TGTGCCAGCTCAGATTTTACAGGTCTTGCCAACAATGAGCAGTTCTTC. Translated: CASSDFTGLANNEQFF.

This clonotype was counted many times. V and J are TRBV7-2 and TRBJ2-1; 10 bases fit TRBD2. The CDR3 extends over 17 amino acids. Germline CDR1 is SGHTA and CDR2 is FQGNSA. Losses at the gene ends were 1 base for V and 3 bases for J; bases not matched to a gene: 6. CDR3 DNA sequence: TGTGCCAGCAGCTTAGTTCTAGCGGGAGTATACTACAATGAGCAGTTCTTC. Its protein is CASSLVLAGVYYNEQFF.

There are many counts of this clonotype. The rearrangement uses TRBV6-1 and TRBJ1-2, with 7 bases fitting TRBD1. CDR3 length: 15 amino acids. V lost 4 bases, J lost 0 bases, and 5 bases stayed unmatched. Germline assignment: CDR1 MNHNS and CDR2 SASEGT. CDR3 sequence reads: CASSALGQANYGYTF. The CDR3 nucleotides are TGTGCCAGCAGTGCACTTGGACAGGCTAACTATGGCTACACCTTC.

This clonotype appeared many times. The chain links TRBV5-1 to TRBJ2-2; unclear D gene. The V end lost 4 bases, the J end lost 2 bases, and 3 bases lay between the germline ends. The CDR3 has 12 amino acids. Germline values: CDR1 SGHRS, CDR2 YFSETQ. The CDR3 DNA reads TGCGCCAGCAGCGACAACACCGGGGAGCTGTTTTTT. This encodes CASSDNTGELFF.

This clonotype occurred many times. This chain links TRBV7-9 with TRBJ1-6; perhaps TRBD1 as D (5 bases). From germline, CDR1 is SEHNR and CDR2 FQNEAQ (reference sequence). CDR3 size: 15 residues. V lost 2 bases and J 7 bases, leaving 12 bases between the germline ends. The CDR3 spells CASSLTSGPNSPLHF. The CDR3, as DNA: TGTGCCAGCAGCTTAACGTCAGGGCCCAATTCACCCCTCCACTTT.

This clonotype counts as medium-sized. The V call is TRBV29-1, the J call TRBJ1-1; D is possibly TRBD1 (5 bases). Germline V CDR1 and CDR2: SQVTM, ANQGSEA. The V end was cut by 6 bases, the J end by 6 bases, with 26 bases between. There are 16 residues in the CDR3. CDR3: CSVVKGGLGGRPEAFF. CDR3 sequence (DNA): TGCAGCGTAGTGAAGGGAGGCCTTGGGGGACGTCCTGAAGCTTTCTTT.

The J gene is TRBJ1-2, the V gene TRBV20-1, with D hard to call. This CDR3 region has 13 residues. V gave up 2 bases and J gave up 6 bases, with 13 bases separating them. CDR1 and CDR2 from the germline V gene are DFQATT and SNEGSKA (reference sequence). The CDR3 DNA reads TGCAGTGCTAGAATCGGGGTAGGGAATGGCTACACCTTC. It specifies CSARIGVGNGYTF.

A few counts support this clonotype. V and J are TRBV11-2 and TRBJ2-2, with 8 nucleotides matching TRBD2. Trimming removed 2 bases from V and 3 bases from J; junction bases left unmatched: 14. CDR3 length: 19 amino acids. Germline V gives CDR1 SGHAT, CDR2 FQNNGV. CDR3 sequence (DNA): TGTGCCAGCAGCTTAAGGTTCCAACTAGCGGAAAAATACACCGGGGAGCTGTTTTTT. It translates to CASSLRFQLAEKYTGELFF.

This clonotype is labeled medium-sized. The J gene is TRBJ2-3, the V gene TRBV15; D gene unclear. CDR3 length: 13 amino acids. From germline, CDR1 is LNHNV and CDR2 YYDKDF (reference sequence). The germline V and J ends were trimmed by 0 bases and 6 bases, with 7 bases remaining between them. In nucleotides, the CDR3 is TGTGCCACCAGCAGAGAGACCCAGGATACGCAGTATTTT. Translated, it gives CATSRETQDTQYF. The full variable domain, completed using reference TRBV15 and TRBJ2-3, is DAMVIQNPRYQVTQFGKPVTLSCSQTLNHNVMYWYQQKSSQAPKLLFHYYDKDFNNEADTPDNFQSRRPNTSFCFLDIRSPGLGDTAMYLCATSRETQDTQYFGPGTRLTVL.

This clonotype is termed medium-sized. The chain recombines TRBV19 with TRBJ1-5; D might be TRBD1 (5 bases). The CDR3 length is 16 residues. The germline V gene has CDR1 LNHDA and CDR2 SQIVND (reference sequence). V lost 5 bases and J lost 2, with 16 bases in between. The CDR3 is CASSLRAAFGNQPQHF. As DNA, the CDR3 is TGTGCCAGTAGTCTCAGGGCAGCCTTTGGCAATCAGCCCCAGCATTTT.